This T cell receptor (beta chain) was captured in a study of T cells in Graves' hyperthyroidism and ophthalmopathy (dated by TCRdb to between 2018 and 2021). At the level of the whole study: Peripheral blood was collected at initial diagnosis, before any treatment. To identify TCR V-J signatures that set the groups apart, the researchers used a discovery cohort of 100 patients, made up of 40 to 45 with Graves' ophthalmopathy and 55 to 65 with stable Graves' hyperthyroidism. The paper reports TCR Vbeta CDR3 sequencing of over 130 peripheral blood samples: under 45 ophthalmopathy, about 75 hyperthyroidism and around 17 progressor patients. Prospective prediction of ophthalmopathy was tested in an independent validation cohort of 18 to 20 hyperthyroidism patients and approximately 17 patients who later progressed to ophthalmopathy. The roughly 90 discovery patients were divided at random into training and test sets in a 7:3 ratio. In addition, the study compared T-cell repertoires in thyroid tissue and in blood from about 6 Graves' hyperthyroidism patients. After sampling, hyperthyroidism patients received methimazole starting at 30 mg daily, and ophthalmopathy patients received high-dose intravenous methylprednisolone.

This clonotype has ten or more counts. This clone's antigen is unknown. No clone much larger than this one lies a single base away; base qualities are absent. The CDR3 runs 17 residues from the cysteine to the phenylalanine. Solely the CDR3 DNA is kept, with 51 bases framed from the first base. The germline V gene encodes CDR1 KGHDR and CDR2 SFDVKD. V loses 3 bases, J loses 3 bases, and the germline ends lie 19 bases apart. TCR beta CDR3 regions were amplified from RNA transcripts. For the first round of RT-PCR on the TCR CDR3, the HTBI primer set was used together with the Qiagen OneStep RT-PCR kit. Libraries were constructed in a second round of multiplex PCR, after which size selection and purification were carried out. Libraries were sequenced paired-end with 100 bp reads on an Illumina HiSeq2000. The authors' analysis ran thus. SOAPnuke was used to process the raw data, throwing out any read that contained adapters or uncalled bases, had a mean Phred below 15, or lacked an exact constant-primer or identifier match. COPE v1.2.5 was used to merge the high-quality paired reads, and each unique nucleotide sequence was defined as a clonotype. Clonotypes were aligned to IMGT TRBV, TRBD and TRBJ reference segments using MiTCR v1.1. The analysis included only V-J combinations with a frequency above 0.0001, which together covered approximately 99% of the repertoires. A TCS score was defined as the ratio of F50 (clonal expansion) to E x V (chaos), with BLOSUM62-based TCRdist applied between CDR3 peptides within each V-J. Welch's t-statistics and random forest reduced 500 to 550 V-J features to roughly 13, which were used in a naive Bayes classifier (R e1071). In TCRdb, the public reads were trimmed at Q25 with fastp and aligned with MiXCR, with productive beta chains retained. Each CDR3 protein appears once, grouped with its most common genes and DNA. The V and J calls and clone size are TCRdb's, not the authors'. The sample data list under 300,000 distinct CDR3 sequences, and 12% to 15% of these were observed just once. Clones ranked in the top ten supply 30% of the sample.

Hyperthyroidism patients were aged 18 to 65 years and newly diagnosed, with disease duration of less than 2 months. Patients with uncontrolled infections, other autoimmune diseases, pregnancy or lactation were excluded. Diagnoses were based on clinical symptoms, serum thyroxine and TRAb, thyroid ultrasound and orbital computed tomography. For progressor patients, blood was drawn at the first diagnosis of hyperthyroidism, before any ophthalmopathy symptoms had appeared. PBMCs were isolated from around 10 ml of fresh peripheral blood by Ficoll-Paque density gradient centrifugation. Progressor patients were first diagnosed with Graves' hyperthyroidism and then developed ophthalmopathy during follow-up. Trizol reagent was used to extract total RNA, and RNA quality was then checked on an Agilent 2100 Bioanalyzer. The paper's findings and limits, for the study overall: No statistical method was used to fix the sample size in advance, and group allocation was not hidden from the investigators. A 13 V-J signature model separated ophthalmopathy from stable hyperthyroidism, with approximately 86% sensitivity and about 81% specificity in cross-validation and 80%/75% in testing. Most expanded thyroid clonotypes (frequency above 0.001) were also detected in blood, suggesting blood repertoires may reflect thyroid immune responses. In validation, the model predicted progression to ophthalmopathy with 65% to 71% sensitivity and less than 80% specificity, a median of around six months before onset.

The clonotype originates from a woman in her forties or fifties with Graves' hyperthyroidism that later progressed to Graves' ophthalmopathy. The sequenced sample consisted of blood. The V gene is TRBV24-1 and the J gene is TRBJ1-2; tentative D gene TRBD1, with 6 bases matching. The sequence in DNA is TGTGCCACCAGTGATAGGGGGAAAACAGGGATCGACTATGGCTACACCTTC. Protein translation: CATSDRGKTGIDYGYTF.